This TCR beta chain derives from a study of T cells after somatic rescue of genetic block (TCRdb year 2020). Context from the whole study: The study assessed how robust, over the long term, a T-cell system was when the system had developed through somatic rescue of a genetic block in T-cell development.

Libraries were prepared through the immunoSEQ multiplex PCR assay. TCRdb stores this immuneACCESS table with in-frame sequences only. Part of the clones is absent; in the studies checked, under half of the shortfall reflects unresolved V genes, and no reason is known for the rest. The sample contains around 12,000 clones, 74% of them found a single time. The ten top clones hold about 20% of the sample. As regards this clone: Its specific antigen is unknown. Base qualities are not at hand, and no much larger clone is one base apart.

Per the germline V gene, ENHRY is the CDR1 and SYGVKD is the CDR2. The junction carries 11 bases between V and J, which are trimmed by 2 bases and 4 bases respectively. The CDR3 starts with the cysteine, ends with the phenylalanine, and has 14 residues. Only the CDR3 part of the read is kept: 42 bases, read in frame from the first base. The TCR was taken from a boy aged 5-17 years. Sequencing was carried out using peripheral blood mononuclear cells (PBMCs). The chain employs TRBV10-3 and TRBJ1-1, with the D gene not confidently named. This receptor carries the CDR3 CAISERLLPTEAFF. Read as DNA, the sequence is TGTGCCATCAGTGAGAGGTTGCTGCCCACTGAAGCTTTCTTT.